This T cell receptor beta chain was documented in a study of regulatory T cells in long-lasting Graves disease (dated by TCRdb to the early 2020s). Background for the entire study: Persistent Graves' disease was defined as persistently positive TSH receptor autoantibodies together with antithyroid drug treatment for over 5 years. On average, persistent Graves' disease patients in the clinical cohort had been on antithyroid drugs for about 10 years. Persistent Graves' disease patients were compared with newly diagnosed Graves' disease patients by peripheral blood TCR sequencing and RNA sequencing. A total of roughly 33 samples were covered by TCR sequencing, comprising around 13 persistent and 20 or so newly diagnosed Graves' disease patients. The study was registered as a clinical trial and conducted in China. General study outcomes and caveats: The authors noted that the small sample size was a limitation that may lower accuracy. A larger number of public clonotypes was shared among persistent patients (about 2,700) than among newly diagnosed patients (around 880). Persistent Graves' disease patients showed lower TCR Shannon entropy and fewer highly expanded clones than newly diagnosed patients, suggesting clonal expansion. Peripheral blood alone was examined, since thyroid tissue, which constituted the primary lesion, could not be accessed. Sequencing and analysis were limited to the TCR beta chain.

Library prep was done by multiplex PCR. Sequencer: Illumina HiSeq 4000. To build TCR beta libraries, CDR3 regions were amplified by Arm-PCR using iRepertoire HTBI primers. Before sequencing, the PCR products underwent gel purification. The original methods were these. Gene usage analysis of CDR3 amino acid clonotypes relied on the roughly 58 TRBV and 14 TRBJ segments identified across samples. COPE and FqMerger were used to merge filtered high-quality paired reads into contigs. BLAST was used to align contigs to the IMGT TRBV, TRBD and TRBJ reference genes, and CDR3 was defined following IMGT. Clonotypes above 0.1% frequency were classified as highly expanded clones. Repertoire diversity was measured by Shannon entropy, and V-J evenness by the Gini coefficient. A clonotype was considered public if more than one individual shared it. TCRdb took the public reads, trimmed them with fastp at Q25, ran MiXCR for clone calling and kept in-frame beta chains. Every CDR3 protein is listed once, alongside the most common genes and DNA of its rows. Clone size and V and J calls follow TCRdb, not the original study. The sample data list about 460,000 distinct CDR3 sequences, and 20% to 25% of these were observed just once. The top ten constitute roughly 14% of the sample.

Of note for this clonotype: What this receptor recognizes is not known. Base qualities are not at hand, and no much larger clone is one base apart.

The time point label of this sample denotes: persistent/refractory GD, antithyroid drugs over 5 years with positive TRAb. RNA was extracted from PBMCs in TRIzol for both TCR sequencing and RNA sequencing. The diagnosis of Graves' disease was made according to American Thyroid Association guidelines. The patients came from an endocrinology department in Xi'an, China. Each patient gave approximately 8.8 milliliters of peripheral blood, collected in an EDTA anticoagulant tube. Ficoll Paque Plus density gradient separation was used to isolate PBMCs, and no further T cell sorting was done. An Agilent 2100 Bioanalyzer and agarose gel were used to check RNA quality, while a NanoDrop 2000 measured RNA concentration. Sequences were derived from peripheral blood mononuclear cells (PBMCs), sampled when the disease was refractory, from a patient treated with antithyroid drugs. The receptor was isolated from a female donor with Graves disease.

The nucleotides read TGTGCCAGCAGCCAAGACTTGGAGGGGAACGGTGAAGCTTTCTTT. The translation is CASSQDLEGNGEAFF. Recombination linked TRBV3-1 to TRBJ1-1, with TRBD1 perhaps the D gene, on 5 matching bases. Based on the germline V gene (reference sequence), the CDR1 and CDR2 sequences are LGHDT and YNNKEL. The CDR3 has 15 amino acids, counting the end cysteine and phenylalanine. This entry keeps only the CDR3 DNA: 45 bases, framed from base 1. V loses 0 bases, J loses 7 bases, and the germline ends lie 15 bases apart. Full variable domain (CDR3 extended with the reference TRBV3-1 and TRBJ1-1 proteins): DTAVSQTPKYLVTQMGNDKSIKCEQNLGHDTMYWYKQDSKKFLKIMFSYNNKELIINETVPNRFSPKSPDKAHLNLHINSLELGDSAVYFCASSQDLEGNGEAFFGQGTRLTVV.